Sequencing of this T cell receptor beta chain was carried out in a study of identical twins. One entry per CDR3 protein results from TCRdb running MiXCR on the 5' RACE reads. The sample has more than 650,000 distinct CDR3 sequences; 5.5% to 6.5% are singletons. Healthy Caucasians were all of the donors. As to this clonotype: Its target is not known.

Notes on the study in general: Cord blood beta clonotypes present at high abundance carried fewer insertions; no such pattern appeared in memory repertoires. Beta out-of-frame sequences showed weaker excess twin sharing. Rather than following the same donors, the conclusions depended on cross-sectional statistical analysis.

CDR3 size: 16 residues. Germline-derived CDR1 and CDR2 are SGHVS and FQNEAQ. The ends lost 6 bases at V and 6 bases at J; junction bases unmatched: 7. The sequenced sample was naive T cells sorted from blood. This chain connects TRBV7-8 to TRBJ2-3; 15 nucleotides line up with TRBD2. The sequence was obtained from a man younger than 35 in good health. The CDR3 reads CASRLGLAGGDDTQYF. DNA for the CDR3: TGTGCCAGCAGATTGGGACTAGCGGGAGGCGACGATACGCAGTATTTT.